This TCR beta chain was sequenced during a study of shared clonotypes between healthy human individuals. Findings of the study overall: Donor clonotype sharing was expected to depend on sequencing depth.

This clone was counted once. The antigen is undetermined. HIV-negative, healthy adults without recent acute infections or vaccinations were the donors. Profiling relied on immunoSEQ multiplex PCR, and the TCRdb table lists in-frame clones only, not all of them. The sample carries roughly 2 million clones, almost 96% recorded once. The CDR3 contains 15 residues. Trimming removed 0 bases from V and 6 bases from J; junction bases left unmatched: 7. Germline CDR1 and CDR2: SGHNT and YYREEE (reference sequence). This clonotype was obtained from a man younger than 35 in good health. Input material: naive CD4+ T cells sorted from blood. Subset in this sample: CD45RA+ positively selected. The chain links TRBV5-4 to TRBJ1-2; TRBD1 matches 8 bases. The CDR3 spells CASSLVDRVGDGYTF. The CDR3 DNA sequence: TGTGCCAGCAGCTTGGTGGACAGGGTAGGAGATGGCTACACCTTC.